The sequence of this T cell receptor beta chain was determined in a study of human versus mouse CDR3 diversity and MHC coevolution. Turning to the study itself: Reported immunoSEQ sensitivity was one in 200,000 T cells, with reduced amplification bias.

Generated by immunoSEQ multiplex PCR, the TCRdb table keeps only in-frame clones and is missing some. The sample lists tens of thousands of clones; around 94% were seen once. Per germline, CDR1 GTSNPN and CDR2 SVGIG (reference sequence). V lost 8 bases and J 0 bases, leaving 10 bases between the germline ends. CDR3 size: 12 residues. The rearrangement links TRBV30 to TRBJ1-1; D unresolved. The sample taken for sequencing was naive CD4+ T cells from blood. Subset given: CD45RO-negative CD62L-positive naive CD4 T cells. The sequence was obtained from a person between 60 and 70 years old in good health. The CDR3 here is CAQRRLNTEAFF. CDR3 coding DNA: TGTGCCCAAAGGAGGCTGAACACTGAAGCTTTCTTT.